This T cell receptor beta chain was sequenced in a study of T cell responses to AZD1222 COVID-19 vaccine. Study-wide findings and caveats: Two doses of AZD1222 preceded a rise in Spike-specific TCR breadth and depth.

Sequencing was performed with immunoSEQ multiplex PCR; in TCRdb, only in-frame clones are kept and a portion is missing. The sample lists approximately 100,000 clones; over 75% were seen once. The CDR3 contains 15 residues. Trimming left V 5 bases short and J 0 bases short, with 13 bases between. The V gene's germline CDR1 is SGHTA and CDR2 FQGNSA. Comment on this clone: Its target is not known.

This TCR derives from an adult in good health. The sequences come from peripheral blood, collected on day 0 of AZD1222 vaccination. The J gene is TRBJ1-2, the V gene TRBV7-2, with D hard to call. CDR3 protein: CASSLRASSNYGYTF. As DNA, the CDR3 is TGTGCCAGCAGCCTACGGGCCTCCTCTAACTATGGCTACACCTTC.